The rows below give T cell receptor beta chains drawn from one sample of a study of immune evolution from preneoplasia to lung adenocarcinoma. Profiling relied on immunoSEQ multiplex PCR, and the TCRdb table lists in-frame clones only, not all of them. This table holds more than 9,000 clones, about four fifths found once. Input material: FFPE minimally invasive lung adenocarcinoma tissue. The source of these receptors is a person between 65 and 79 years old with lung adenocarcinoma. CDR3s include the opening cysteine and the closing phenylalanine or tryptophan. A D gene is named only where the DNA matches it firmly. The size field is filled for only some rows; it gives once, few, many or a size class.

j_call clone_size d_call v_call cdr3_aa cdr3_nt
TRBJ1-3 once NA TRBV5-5 CASSLKPWEGTIYF TGTGCCAGCAGCTTGAAACCTTGGGAAGGCACCATATATTTT
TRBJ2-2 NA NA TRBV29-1 CSVAQLGELFF TGCAGCGTTGCCCAATTGGGGGAGCTGTTTTTT
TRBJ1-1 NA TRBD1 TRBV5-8 CASSFFTGGVMNTEAFF TGTGCCAGCAGCTTTTTCACAGGGGGTGTTATGAACACTGAAGCTTTCTTT
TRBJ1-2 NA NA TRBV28 CASQHGLSLGYGYTF TGTGCCAGCCAGCACGGGTTGTCCCTGGGGTATGGCTACACCTTC
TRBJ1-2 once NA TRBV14 CASSQTDSFGYTF TGTGCCAGCAGCCAAACAGATTCTTTTGGCTACACCTTC
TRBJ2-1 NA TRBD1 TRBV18 CASSPPPDRVDNEQFF TGTGCCAGCTCACCACCGCCGGACAGGGTCGACAATGAGCAGTTCTTC
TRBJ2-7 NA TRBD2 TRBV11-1 CASSLSTSGRAASYEQYF TGTGCCAGCAGCTTAAGTACGAGCGGGAGGGCCGCGTCCTACGAGCAGTACTTC
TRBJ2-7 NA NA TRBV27 CASRRDTAYEQYF TGTGCCAGCCGAAGGGACACCGCCTACGAGCAGTACTTC
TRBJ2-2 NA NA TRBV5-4 CASSRRGTNTGELFF TGTGCCAGCAGTAGACGGGGGACGAACACCGGGGAGCTGTTTTTT
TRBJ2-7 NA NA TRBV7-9 CASSPWDSANEQYF TGTGCCAGCAGCCCTTGGGACTCCGCCAACGAGCAGTACTTC
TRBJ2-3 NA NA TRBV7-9 CASSLPPGLHTDTQYF TGTGCCAGCAGCTTGCCTCCGGGACTCCACACAGATACGCAGTATTTT
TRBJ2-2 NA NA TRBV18 CASSPAQEITGELFF TGTGCCAGCTCACCGGCCCAGGAGATCACCGGGGAGCTGTTTTTT
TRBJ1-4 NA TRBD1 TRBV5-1 CASSSTGGAGGKLFF TGCGCCAGCAGCTCGACAGGGGGCGCTGGGGGAAAACTGTTTTTT
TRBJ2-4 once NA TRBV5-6 CASSSFQSGSKNIQYF TGTGCCAGCAGCTCCTTCCAATCCGGGTCCAAAAACATTCAGTACTTC
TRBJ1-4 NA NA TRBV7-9 CASRDSSTNEKLFF TGTGCCAGCAGGGACAGTTCAACTAATGAAAAACTGTTTTTT
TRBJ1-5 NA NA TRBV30 CAWSGDHFKPQHF TGTGCCTGGAGTGGCGACCATTTCAAACCCCAGCATTTT
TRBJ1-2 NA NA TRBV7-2 CASSSLGRKSNYGYTF TGTGCCAGCAGCTCCCTCGGACGGAAGAGTAACTATGGCTACACCTTC
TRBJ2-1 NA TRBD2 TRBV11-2 CASSLDRSGTFF TGTGCCAGCAGCTTAGATCGGAGCGGGACGTTCTTC
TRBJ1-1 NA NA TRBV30 CAWSDESTTAEAFF TGTGCCTGGAGTGACGAGTCAACAACGGCTGAAGCTTTCTTT
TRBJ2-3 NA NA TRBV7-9 CASSLGDFGDTQYF TGTGCCAGCAGCTTGGGGGACTTCGGTGATACGCAGTATTTT
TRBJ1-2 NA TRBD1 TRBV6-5 CASSWTGGTYGYTF TGTGCCAGCAGCTGGACAGGGGGCACCTATGGCTACACCTTC
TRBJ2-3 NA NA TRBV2 CATSRGGTDTQYF TGTGCCACATCTAGAGGGGGCACAGATACGCAGTATTTT